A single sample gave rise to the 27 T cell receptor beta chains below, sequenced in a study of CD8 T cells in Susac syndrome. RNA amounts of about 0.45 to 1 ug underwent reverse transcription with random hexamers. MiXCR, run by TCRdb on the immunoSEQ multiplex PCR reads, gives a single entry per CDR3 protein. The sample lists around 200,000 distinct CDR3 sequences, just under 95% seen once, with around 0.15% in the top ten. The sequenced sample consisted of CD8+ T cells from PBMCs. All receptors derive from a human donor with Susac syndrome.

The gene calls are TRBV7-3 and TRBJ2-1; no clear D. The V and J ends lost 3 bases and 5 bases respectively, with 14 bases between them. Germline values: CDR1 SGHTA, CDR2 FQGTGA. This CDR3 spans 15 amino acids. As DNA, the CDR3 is TGTGCCAGCAGCTTGACATCCGCGCCTAACAATGAGCAGTTCTTC. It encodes CASSLTSAPNNEQFF.

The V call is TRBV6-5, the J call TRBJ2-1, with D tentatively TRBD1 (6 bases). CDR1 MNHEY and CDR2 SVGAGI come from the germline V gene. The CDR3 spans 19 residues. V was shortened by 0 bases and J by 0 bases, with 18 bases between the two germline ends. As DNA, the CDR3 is TGTGCCAGCAGTTACTCGTGGCAGGGGCCCTCGAGCTCCTACAATGAGCAGTTCTTC. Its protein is CASSYSWQGPSSSYNEQFF.

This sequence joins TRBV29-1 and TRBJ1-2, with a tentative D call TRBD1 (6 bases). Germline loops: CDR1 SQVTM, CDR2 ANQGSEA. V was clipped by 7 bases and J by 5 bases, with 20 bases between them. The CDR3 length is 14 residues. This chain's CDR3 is CSADPRQETYGYTF. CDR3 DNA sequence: TGCAGCGCCGACCCGAGACAGGAGACTTATGGCTACACCTTC.

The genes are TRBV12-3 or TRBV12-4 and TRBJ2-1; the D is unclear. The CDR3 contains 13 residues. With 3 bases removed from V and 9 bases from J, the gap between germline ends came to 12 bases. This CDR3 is CASSFSATSEQFF. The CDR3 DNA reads TGTGCCAGCAGTTTTTCCGCCACGAGTGAGCAGTTCTTC.

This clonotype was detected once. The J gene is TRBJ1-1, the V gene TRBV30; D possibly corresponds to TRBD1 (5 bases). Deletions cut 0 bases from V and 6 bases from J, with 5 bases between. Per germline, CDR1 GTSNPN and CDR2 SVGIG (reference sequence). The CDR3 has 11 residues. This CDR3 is CAWSVGAEAFF. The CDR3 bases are TGTGCCTGGAGTGTGGGGGCTGAAGCTTTCTTT.

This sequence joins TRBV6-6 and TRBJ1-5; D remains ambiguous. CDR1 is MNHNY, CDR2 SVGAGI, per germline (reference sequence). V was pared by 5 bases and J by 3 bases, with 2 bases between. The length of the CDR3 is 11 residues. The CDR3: CASSPNQPQHF. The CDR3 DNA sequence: TGTGCCAGCAGTCCCAATCAGCCCCAGCATTTT.

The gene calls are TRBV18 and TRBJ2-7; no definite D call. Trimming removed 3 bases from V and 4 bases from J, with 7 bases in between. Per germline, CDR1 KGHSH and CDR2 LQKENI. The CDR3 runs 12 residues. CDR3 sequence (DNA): TGTGCCAGCTCACCTTCTCGGTACGAGCAGTACTTC. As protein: CASSPSRYEQYF.

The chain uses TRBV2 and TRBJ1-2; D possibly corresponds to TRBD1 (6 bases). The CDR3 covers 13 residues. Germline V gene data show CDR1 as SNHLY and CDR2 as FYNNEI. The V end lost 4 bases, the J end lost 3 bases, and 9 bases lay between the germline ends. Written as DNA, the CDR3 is TGTGCCAGCAGTGCTACAGGGTACTATGGCTACACCTTC. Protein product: CASSATGYYGYTF.

CDR3 nucleotide sequence: TGCAGTGCATTGAACAGGGAGAGGCAAGAGACCCAGTACTTC. The encoded protein is CSALNRERQETQYF. The genes are TRBV20-1 and TRBJ2-5; D is perhaps TRBD1 (6 bases). CDR3 length: 14 amino acids. Trimming cost V 6 bases and J 2 bases, with 16 bases left between them. Germline V gene lookup returns CDR1 DFQATT and CDR2 SNEGSKA (reference sequence).

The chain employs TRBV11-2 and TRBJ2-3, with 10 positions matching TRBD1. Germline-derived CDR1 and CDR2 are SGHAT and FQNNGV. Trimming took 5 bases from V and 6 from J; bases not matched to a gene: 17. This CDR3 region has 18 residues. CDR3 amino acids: CASSPWDRGSAVSDTQYF. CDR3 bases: TGTGCCAGCAGCCCCTGGGACAGGGGATCGGCGGTTTCGGATACGCAGTATTTT.

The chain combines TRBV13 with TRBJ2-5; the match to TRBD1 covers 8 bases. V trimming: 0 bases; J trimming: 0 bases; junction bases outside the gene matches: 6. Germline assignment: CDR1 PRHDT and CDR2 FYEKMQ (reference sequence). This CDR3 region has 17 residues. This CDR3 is CASSLGGTGNNQETQYF. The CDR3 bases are TGTGCCAGCAGCTTAGGGGGGACAGGTAACAACCAAGAGACCCAGTACTTC.

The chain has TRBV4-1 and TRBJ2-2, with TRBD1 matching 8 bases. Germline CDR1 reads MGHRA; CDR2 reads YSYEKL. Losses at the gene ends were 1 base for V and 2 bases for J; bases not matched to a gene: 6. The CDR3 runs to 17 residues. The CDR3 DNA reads TGCGCCAGCAGCCAAGGCTGGACAGGGATTAACACCGGGGAGCTGTTTTTT. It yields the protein CASSQGWTGINTGELFF.

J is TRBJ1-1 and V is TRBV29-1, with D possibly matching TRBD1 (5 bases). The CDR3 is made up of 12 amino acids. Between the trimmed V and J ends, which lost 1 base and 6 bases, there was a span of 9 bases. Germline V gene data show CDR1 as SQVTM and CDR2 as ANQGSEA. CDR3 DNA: TGCAGCGTTGAAGGGGAGACAGCTGAAGCTTTCTTT. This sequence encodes CSVEGETAEAFF.

CDR3 region: CASSYYSEGLADTQYF. The CDR3 DNA follows: TGTGCCAGCAGCTATTACTCGGAGGGCCTTGCAGATACGCAGTATTTT. This chain connects TRBV11-2 to TRBJ2-3, with D possibly matching TRBD2 (6 bases). Per germline, CDR1 SGHAT and CDR2 FQNNGV. The CDR3 is 16 residues long. V was shortened by 4 bases and J by 4 bases, with 18 bases between the two germline ends.

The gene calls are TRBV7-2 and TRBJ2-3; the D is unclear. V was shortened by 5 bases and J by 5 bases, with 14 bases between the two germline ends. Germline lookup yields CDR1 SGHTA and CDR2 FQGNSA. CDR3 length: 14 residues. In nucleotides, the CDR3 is TGTGCCAGCAGCCCAACCCCTTGGTTAGATACGCAGTATTTT. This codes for CASSPTPWLDTQYF.

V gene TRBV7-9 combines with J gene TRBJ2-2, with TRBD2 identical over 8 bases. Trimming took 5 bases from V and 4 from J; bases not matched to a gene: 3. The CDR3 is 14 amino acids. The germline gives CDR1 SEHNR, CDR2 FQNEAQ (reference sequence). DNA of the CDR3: TGTGCCAGCAGCGCGAGCGGGAGCACCGGGGAGCTGTTTTTT. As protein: CASSASGSTGELFF.

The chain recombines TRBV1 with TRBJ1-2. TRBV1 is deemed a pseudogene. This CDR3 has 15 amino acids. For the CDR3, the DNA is TGCACCAGCAGTGTGCTTGTGCGAAAGACCTATGGCTACACCTTC. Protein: CTSSVLVRKTYGYTF.

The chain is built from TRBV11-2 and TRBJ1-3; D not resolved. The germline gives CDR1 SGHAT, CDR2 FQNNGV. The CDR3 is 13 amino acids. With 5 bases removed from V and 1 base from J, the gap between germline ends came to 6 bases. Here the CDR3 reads CASSPQSGNTIYF. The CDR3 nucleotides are TGTGCCAGCAGCCCCCAGTCTGGAAACACCATATATTTT.

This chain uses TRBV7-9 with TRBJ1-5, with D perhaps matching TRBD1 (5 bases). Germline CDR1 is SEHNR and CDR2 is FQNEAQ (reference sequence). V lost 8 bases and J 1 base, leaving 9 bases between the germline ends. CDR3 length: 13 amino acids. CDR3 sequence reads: CASRGGSNQPQHF. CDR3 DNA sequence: TGTGCCAGCCGTGGGGGGAGCAATCAGCCCCAGCATTTT.

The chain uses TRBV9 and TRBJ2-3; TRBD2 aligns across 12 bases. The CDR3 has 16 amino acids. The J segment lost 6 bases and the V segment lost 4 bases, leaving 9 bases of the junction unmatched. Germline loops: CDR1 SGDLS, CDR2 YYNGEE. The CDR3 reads CASSSTSGGVGDTQYF. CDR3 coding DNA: TGTGCCAGCAGCTCGACTAGCGGGGGCGTTGGGGATACGCAGTATTTT.

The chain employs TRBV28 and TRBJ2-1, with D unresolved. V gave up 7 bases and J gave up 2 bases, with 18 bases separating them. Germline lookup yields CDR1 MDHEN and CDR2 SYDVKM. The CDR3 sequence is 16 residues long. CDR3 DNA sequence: TGTGCCAGCACTCCGACAAACCGCCAGACCTACAATGAGCAGTTCTTC. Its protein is CASTPTNRQTYNEQFF.

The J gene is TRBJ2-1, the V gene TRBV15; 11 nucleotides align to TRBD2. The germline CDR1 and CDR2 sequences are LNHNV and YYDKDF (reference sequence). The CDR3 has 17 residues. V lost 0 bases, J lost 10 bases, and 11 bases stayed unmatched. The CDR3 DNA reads TGTGCCACCAGCAGAGATTTAGGTCTAGCGGGAGGTCGGGAGCAGTTCTTC. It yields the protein CATSRDLGLAGGREQFF.

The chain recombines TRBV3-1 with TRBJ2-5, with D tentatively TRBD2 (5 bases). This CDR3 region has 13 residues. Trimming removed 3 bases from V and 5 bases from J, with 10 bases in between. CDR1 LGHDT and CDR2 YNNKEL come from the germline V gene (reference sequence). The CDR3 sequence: CASSHWERETQYF. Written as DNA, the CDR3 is TGTGCCAGCAGCCACTGGGAGCGGGAGACCCAGTACTTC.

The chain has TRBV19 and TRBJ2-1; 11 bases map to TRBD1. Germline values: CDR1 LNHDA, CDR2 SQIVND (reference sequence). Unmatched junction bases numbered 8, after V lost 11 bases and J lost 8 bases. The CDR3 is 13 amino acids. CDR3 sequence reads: CASHGQGADEQFF. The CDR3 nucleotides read TGTGCCTCCCATGGACAGGGGGCCGATGAGCAGTTCTTC.

CDR3: CASSLAESPGDTQYF. CDR3 nucleotide sequence: TGTGCCAGCAGCTTGGCAGAGAGTCCAGGAGATACGCAGTATTTT. The chain couples TRBV11-2 to TRBJ2-3; no firm D call. Trimming removed 3 bases from V and 5 bases from J, with 15 bases in between. The CDR3 is 15 residues long. The germline V gene encodes CDR1 SGHAT and CDR2 FQNNGV.

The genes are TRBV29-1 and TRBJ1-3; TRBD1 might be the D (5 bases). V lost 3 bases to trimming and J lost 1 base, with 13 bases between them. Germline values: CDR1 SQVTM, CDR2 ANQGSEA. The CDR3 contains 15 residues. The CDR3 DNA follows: TGCAGCGTTGACGAAGCAGGGTGGTCTGGAAACACCATATATTTT. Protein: CSVDEAGWSGNTIYF.

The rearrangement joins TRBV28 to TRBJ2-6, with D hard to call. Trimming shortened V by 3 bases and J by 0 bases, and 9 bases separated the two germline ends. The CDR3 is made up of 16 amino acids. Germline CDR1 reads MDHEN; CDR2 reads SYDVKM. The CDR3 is CASSFHISSGANVLTF. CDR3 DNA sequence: TGTGCCAGCAGTTTTCACATTTCCTCTGGGGCCAACGTCCTGACTTTC. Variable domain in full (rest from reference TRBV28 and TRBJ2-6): DVKVTQSSRYLVKRTGEKVFLECVQDMDHENMFWYRQDPGLGLRLIYFSYDVKMKEKGDIPEGYSVSREKKERFSLILESASTNQTSMYLCASSFHISSGANVLTFGAGSRLTVL.